A single sample is the source of the 20 T cell receptor beta chains below, sequenced in a study of cytomegalovirus exposure and HLA in healthy donors. The PCR used 60 Vbeta and 13 Jbeta primers. Some clones are missing from TCRdb's copy, which holds only in-frame ones; the method was immunoSEQ multiplex PCR. The table lists about 110,000 clones, 60% to 85% of them singletons. The specimen sequenced was PBMCs. Receptor source: a female donor in good health and CMV-seropositive.

Concerning this clone itself: One end of the junction is discordant with germline, which a read error may explain. The V and J genes are TRBV5-8 and TRBJ1-5; tentatively, D is TRBD1 (6 bases). Germline-derived CDR1 and CDR2 are SGHTS and YDEGEE. This CDR3 is 15 amino acids long. DNA for the CDR3: TGTGCCAGCACCTTGGGACAAAATAGCAATCAGCCCCAGCATTTT. Translation gives CASTLGQNSNQPQHF. Complete variable domain (other parts from reference TRBV5-8 and TRBJ1-5): EAGVTQSPTHLIKTRGQQATLRCSPISGHTSVYWYQQALGLGLQFLLWYDEGEERNRGNFPPRFSGRQFPNYSSELNVNALELEDSALYLCASTLGQNSNQPQHFGDGTRLSIL.

This clone has more than one count but fewer than ten. The chain recombines TRBV18 with TRBJ1-2, with 8 bases that match TRBD1. In germline, CDR1 is KGHSH, CDR2 LQKENI. The CDR3 totals 14 residues. J was trimmed by 4 bases and V by 4 bases; bases with no gene match: 5. DNA for the CDR3: TGTGCCAGCTCACTCAGTGGACAGGGCTATGGCTACACCTTC. Encoded protein: CASSLSGQGYGYTF.

The chain uses TRBV30 and TRBJ1-5; possible D gene TRBD1, 5 bases. V was shortened by 4 bases and J by 2 bases, with 15 bases between the two germline ends. The CDR3 runs 15 residues. CDR1 and CDR2 (germline): GTSNPN, SVGIG (reference sequence). The CDR3: CAWTPGGGRNQPQHF. For the CDR3, the DNA is TGTGCCTGGACCCCGGGCGGGGGACGCAATCAGCCCCAGCATTTT.

This chain joins TRBV6-7 and TRBJ1-4; D gene unclear. Being an ORF, TRBV6-7 has a function that is uncertain. The CDR3 is made up of 14 amino acids. V lost 6 bases to trimming and J lost 0 bases, with 8 bases between them. CDR3 bases: TGTGCCAGCAGACTCCCCCCAACTAATGAAAAACTGTTTTTT. This gives the protein CASRLPPTNEKLFF.

The CDR3, as DNA: TGTGCCAGCAGCTTAGGACAAACAACCTCTGGAAACACCATATATTTT. Protein product: CASSLGQTTSGNTIYF. The chain recombines TRBV7-8 with TRBJ1-3, with D unclear. Germline assignment: CDR1 SGHVS and CDR2 FQNEAQ. V was cut by 1 base and J by 0 bases, with 10 bases left in between. This CDR3 contains 16 residues.

This clone came up once. This chain links TRBV27 with TRBJ2-7; TRBD2 matches 10 bases. This CDR3 has 16 amino acids. CDR1 and CDR2 (germline): MNHEY, SMNVEV (reference sequence). The V segment lost 4 bases and the J segment 2 bases; nucleotides outside the gene matches: 8. The CDR3 is CASSSPGTSVAYEQYF. The CDR3 DNA is TGTGCCAGCAGTTCCCCCGGGACTAGCGTTGCCTACGAGCAGTACTTC.

The chain combines TRBV6-1 with TRBJ1-5; 10 bases align to TRBD1. This CDR3 is 15 amino acids long. V trimming: 6 bases; J trimming: 5 bases; junction bases outside the gene matches: 7. The V gene's germline CDR1 is MNHNS and CDR2 SASEGT. The CDR3 protein is CASSPRTGGDQPQHF. The CDR3 region has the DNA TGTGCCAGCAGCCCACGGACAGGGGGTGATCAGCCCCAGCATTTT.

As regards this clone: One end of the junction varies from germline; a read error may be responsible. The sample carries other DNA sequences with the same CDR3. The chain combines TRBV7-9 with TRBJ2-7; a weak D match, TRBD2 (5 bases). In germline, CDR1 is SEHNR, CDR2 FQNEAQ (reference sequence). The CDR3 contains 15 residues. For the CDR3, the DNA is TGTGCCAGCAGCGAGGGAATTCCCCTCTCCTACGAGCAATACTTC. It specifies CASSEGIPLSYEQYF.

The J gene is TRBJ1-2, the V gene TRBV29-1; 7 nucleotides agree with TRBD1. The CDR3 has 14 residues. Germline V gene sequence: CDR1 SQVTM, CDR2 ANQGSEA. Trimming at V came to 4 bases and at J to 5 bases, leaving 10 bases not matched to a gene. CDR3 in DNA: TGCAGCGTTGGCCCATCGGGGACAGAATATGGCTACACCTTC. It specifies CSVGPSGTEYGYTF.

The CDR3 protein is CAISERQESGYTF. The CDR3 DNA reads TGTGCCATCAGTGAACGGCAGGAAAGCGGCTACACCTTC. The chain uses TRBV10-3 and TRBJ1-2; D is undetermined. V dropped 3 bases and J dropped 8 bases, with 13 bases sitting between them. Per the germline V gene, CDR1 is ENHRY and CDR2 is SYGVKD. The CDR3 length is 13 residues.

The chain recombines TRBV30 with TRBJ2-7; no clear D gene. Trimming removed 4 bases at V and 2 bases at J, with 15 bases between. The length of the CDR3 is 14 residues. Germline V lookup: CDR1 GTSNPN, CDR2 SVGIG (reference sequence). DNA of the CDR3: TGTGCCTGGACCCAGATCTGGAGACCCTACGAGCAGTACTTC. Protein product: CAWTQIWRPYEQYF.

The V gene is TRBV5-1, the J gene TRBJ2-7; 8 nucleotides match TRBD1. This CDR3 is 15 amino acids long. Germline V gives CDR1 SGHRS, CDR2 YFSETQ. Losses at the gene ends were 4 bases for V and 2 bases for J; bases not matched to a gene: 8. CDR3 residues: CASSPDRGQAYEQYF. Written as DNA, the CDR3 is TGCGCCAGCAGCCCTGACAGGGGACAAGCCTACGAGCAGTACTTC.

This clone showed up just once. The J gene is TRBJ1-2, the V gene TRBV15, with 7 bases lining up with TRBD1. There are 13 residues in the CDR3. Unmatched junction bases numbered 4, after V lost 1 base and J lost 8 bases. Germline CDR1 is LNHNV and CDR2 is YYDKDF (reference sequence). The CDR3 loop reads CATSRGRTGGYTF. CDR3 DNA: TGTGCCACCAGCAGAGGGCGGACAGGCGGCTACACCTTC.

CDR3 protein: CASSLGVAANTGELFF. As DNA, the CDR3 is TGCGCCAGCAGCTTGGGGGTAGCGGCGAACACCGGGGAGCTGTTTTTT. V and J are TRBV5-1 and TRBJ2-2; perhaps TRBD2 as D (6 bases). Per the germline V gene, CDR1 is SGHRS and CDR2 is YFSETQ. The CDR3 consists of 16 residues. With 0 bases removed from V and 0 bases from J, the gap between germline ends came to 9 bases.

This rearrangement joins TRBV5-1 to TRBJ1-4; D is uncertain. The germline gives CDR1 SGHRS, CDR2 YFSETQ. Trimming cost V 5 bases and J 2 bases, with 10 bases left between them. CDR3 length: 14 amino acids. The CDR3 DNA follows: TGCGCCAGCAGTAACAGCACTACTAATGAAAAACTGTTTTTT. Amino acids: CASSNSTTNEKLFF.

In this sample, this clone turned up a few times. This rearrangement joins TRBV6-1 to TRBJ2-1; 8 nucleotides match TRBD2. The CDR3 is 19 residues long. The V segment lost 1 base and the J segment 0 bases; nucleotides outside the gene matches: 11. The germline CDR1 and CDR2 sequences are MNHNS and SASEGT. The chain's CDR3 is CASSEGHRGSGASYNEQFF. The DNA of the CDR3 is TGTGCCAGCAGTGAAGGGCATCGGGGTAGCGGGGCCTCCTACAATGAGCAGTTCTTC.

The gene calls are TRBV7-2 and TRBJ2-3, with 7 positions matching TRBD1. J was trimmed by 0 bases and V by 6 bases; bases with no gene match: 6. This CDR3 region has 15 residues. In germline, CDR1 is SGHTA, CDR2 FQGNSA. The CDR3 is CASRGTGVSTDTQYF. In nucleotides, the CDR3 is TGTGCCAGCAGAGGAACAGGGGTTAGCACAGATACGCAGTATTTT.

The chain employs TRBV4-2 and TRBJ2-1; TRBD2 is a possible D gene (7 bases). Trimming removed 1 base at V and 5 bases at J, with 15 bases between. Germline V gene data show CDR1 as LGHNA and CDR2 as YNFKEQ. The CDR3 loop spans 16 amino acids. This chain's CDR3 is CASSQVGGPDHNEQFF. The DNA of the CDR3 is TGTGCCAGCAGCCAAGTGGGGGGGCCCGACCACAATGAGCAGTTCTTC.

The genes are TRBV4-2 and TRBJ1-5; perhaps TRBD1 as D (6 bases). This CDR3 region has 15 residues. V lost 8 bases and J 2 bases, leaving 16 bases between the germline ends. The V gene's germline CDR1 is LGHNA and CDR2 YNFKEQ. The CDR3 bases are TGTGCCAGCCGAATGGGGGCGGTGGGCAATCAGCCCCAGCATTTT. It specifies CASRMGAVGNQPQHF.

V usage is TRBV5-4 and J usage is TRBJ2-1; D may be TRBD1 (6 bases). The germline V gene has CDR1 SGHNT and CDR2 YYREEE (reference sequence). This CDR3 spans 13 amino acids. The germline V and J ends were trimmed by 4 bases and 7 bases, with 12 bases remaining between them. The CDR3 DNA reads as TGTGCCAGCAGCCTACAGGGTCGGAATGAGCAGTTCTTC. This gives the protein CASSLQGRNEQFF.